These 13 T cell receptor beta chains share one sample of origin, sequenced in a study of response to subunit inactivated influenza vaccine. TCRdb re-analysed the RT-PCR reads in MiXCR, keeping a single row per CDR3 protein. The sample holds under 550,000 distinct CDR3 sequences; approximately 7.3% are singletons and the top ten take around 13%. This sample comprised PBMCs from blood, obtained approximately 25 months after vaccination. The receptors here all came from a man aged 50-75 years who received an inactivated influenza vaccine.

This clonotype was picked up a small number of times. This rearrangement joins TRBV5-4 to TRBJ2-7, with a tentative D call TRBD1 (5 bases). Germline V gene data show CDR1 as SGHNT and CDR2 as YYREEE (reference sequence). Deletions cut 1 base from V and 0 bases from J, with 11 bases between. CDR3 length: 15 residues. CDR3 bases: TGTGCCAGCAGCTTGTCAGGGCGGAGCTCCTACGAGCAGTACTTC. This encodes CASSLSGRSSYEQYF.

The rearrangement links TRBV5-1 to TRBJ2-1; 8 bases line up with TRBD2. Looked up from germline, CDR1 is SGHRS and CDR2 is YFSETQ. V trimming: 2 bases; J trimming: 5 bases; junction bases outside the gene matches: 6. The CDR3 spans 15 residues. DNA for the CDR3: TGCGCCAGCAGCTTTGGCGGGAGGAGAGACAATGAGCAGTTCTTC. This translates into CASSFGGRRDNEQFF. Filled out from reference TRBV5-1 and TRBJ2-1, the complete variable domain reads KAGVTQTPRYLIKTRGQQVTLSCSPISGHRSVSWYQQTPGQGLQFLFEYFSETQRNKGNFPGRFSGRQFSNSRSEMNVSTLELGDSALYLCASSFGGRRDNEQFFGPGTRLTVL.

This clonotype was counted ten times or more. The chain employs TRBV6-5 and TRBJ2-5; TRBD1 aligns across 7 bases. This CDR3 comprises 15 residues. V gave up 0 bases and J gave up 1 base; unmatched junction bases: 2. Germline loops: CDR1 MNHEY, CDR2 SVGAGI. CDR3 in amino acids: CASSYSGQRQETQYF. The CDR3 DNA follows: TGTGCCAGCAGTTACTCGGGACAGCGCCAAGAGACCCAGTACTTC.

This clonotype appeared many times. V gene TRBV7-6 combines with J gene TRBJ2-3, with D hard to call. The germline V and J ends were trimmed by 6 bases and 4 bases, with 11 bases remaining between them. This CDR3 is built from 13 residues. The germline V gene has CDR1 SGHVS and CDR2 FNYEAQ. The CDR3 DNA reads as TGTGCCAGCAGGCCTGAAGGGTCAGATACGCAGTATTTT. Translated, it gives CASRPEGSDTQYF.

The chain combines TRBV6-6 with TRBJ1-5; no firm D call. This CDR3 region has 12 residues. Per the germline V gene, CDR1 is MNHNY and CDR2 is SVGAGI (reference sequence). Trimming pared 2 bases from V and 8 bases from J, leaving 7 bases between. CDR3 nucleotides: TGTGCCAGCAGTTACCCCGGTGAGCCCCAGCATTTT. Protein: CASSYPGEPQHF.

This clonotype has only a few counts. The chain carries TRBV3-1 and TRBJ2-4; D possibly corresponds to TRBD1 (5 bases). The CDR3 is 15 amino acids. V dropped 0 bases and J dropped 1 base, with 7 bases sitting between them. Germline CDR1 is LGHDT and CDR2 is YNNKEL (reference sequence). The chain's CDR3 is CASSQDAGAKNIQYF. CDR3 coding DNA: TGTGCCAGCAGCCAAGATGCAGGGGCCAAAAACATTCAGTACTTC.

This clonotype was observed a handful of times. This chain links TRBV7-9 with TRBJ2-7; D is uncertain. The CDR3 length is 16 residues. Germline CDR1 and CDR2: SEHNR and FQNEAQ (reference sequence). The V end was cut by 4 bases, the J end by 0 bases, with 16 bases between. This CDR3 reads CASSSRATSGSYEQYF. CDR3 bases: TGTGCCAGCAGCTCCCGCGCAACATCGGGCTCCTACGAGCAGTACTTC.

This clonotype came up a few times. This rearrangement joins TRBV5-5 to TRBJ1-4, with D possibly matching TRBD1 (5 bases). V shed 1 base and J shed 4 bases, with 11 bases lying between them. Per the germline V gene, CDR1 is SGHKS and CDR2 is YYEKEE (reference sequence). This CDR3 comprises 15 residues. The CDR3 nucleotides are TGTGCCAGCAGCTTGAAATTGGGGCTTAATGAAAAACTGTTTTTT. Its translation: CASSLKLGLNEKLFF.

J is TRBJ2-3 and V is TRBV5-4; D may be TRBD1 (5 bases). With 4 bases removed from V and 5 bases from J, the gap between germline ends came to 14 bases. Germline V CDR1 and CDR2: SGHNT, YYREEE (reference sequence). The CDR3 is 14 residues long. This CDR3 is CASSAFPDRDTQYF. The CDR3, as DNA: TGTGCCAGCAGCGCCTTCCCCGACAGAGATACGCAGTATTTT.

Many counts were recorded for this clonotype. CDR3 DNA: TGCAGCGGGACCGACAGGGCATCTGGCTACACCTTC. The encoded protein is CSGTDRASGYTF. The rearrangement joins TRBV29-1 to TRBJ1-2; 7 nucleotides agree with TRBD1. Germline values: CDR1 SQVTM, CDR2 ANQGSEA. CDR3 size: 12 residues. V lost 7 bases, J lost 7 bases, and 9 bases stayed unmatched.

The genes are TRBV7-2 and TRBJ1-2, with D maybe TRBD1 (5 bases). CDR3 length equals 13 residues. The V end was cut by 1 base, the J end by 8 bases, with 11 bases between. Germline V lookup: CDR1 SGHTA, CDR2 FQGNSA. The DNA for the CDR3 is TGTGCCAGCAGCTTAGGCCAAGCAGGGGGCTACACCTTC. It encodes CASSLGQAGGYTF.

The J gene is TRBJ2-3, the V gene TRBV19; the D is unclear. The CDR3 spans 15 residues. V was trimmed by 4 bases and J by 6 bases, leaving 17 bases between them. CDR1 is LNHDA, CDR2 SQIVND, per germline (reference sequence). CDR3 bases: TGTGCCAGTAGTACCGCCGGAGCCCTCGGGGATACGCAGTATTTT. This encodes CASSTAGALGDTQYF.

This clonotype came up many times. The chain links TRBV7-2 to TRBJ2-5; tentative D call: TRBD1 (6 bases). Trimming stripped 8 bases from V and 5 bases from J, with 15 bases between. This CDR3 comprises 13 residues. From germline, CDR1 is SGHTA and CDR2 FQGNSA. CDR3 sequence: CASGGSYGETQYF. In nucleotides, the CDR3 is TGTGCCAGCGGGGGCTCGTACGGGGAGACCCAGTACTTC.